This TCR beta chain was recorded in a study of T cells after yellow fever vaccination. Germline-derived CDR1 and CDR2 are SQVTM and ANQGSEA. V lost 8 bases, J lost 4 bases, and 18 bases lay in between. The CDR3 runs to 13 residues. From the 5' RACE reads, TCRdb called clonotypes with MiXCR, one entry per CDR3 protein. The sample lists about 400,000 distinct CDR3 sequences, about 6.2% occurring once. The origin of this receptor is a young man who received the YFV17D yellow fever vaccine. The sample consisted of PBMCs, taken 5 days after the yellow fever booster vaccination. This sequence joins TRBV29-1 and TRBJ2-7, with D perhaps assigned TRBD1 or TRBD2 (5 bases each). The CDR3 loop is CSCRAGKTYEQYF. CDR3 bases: TGCAGCTGCAGGGCGGGCAAGACGTACGAGCAGTACTTC.